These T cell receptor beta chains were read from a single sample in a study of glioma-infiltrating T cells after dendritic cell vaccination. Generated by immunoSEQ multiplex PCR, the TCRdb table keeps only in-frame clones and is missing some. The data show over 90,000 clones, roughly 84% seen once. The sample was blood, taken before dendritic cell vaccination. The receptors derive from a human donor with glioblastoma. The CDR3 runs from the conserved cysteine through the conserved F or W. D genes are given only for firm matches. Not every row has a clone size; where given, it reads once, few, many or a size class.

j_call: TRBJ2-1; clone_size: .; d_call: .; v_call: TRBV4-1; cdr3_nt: TGCGCCAGCAGCCTCAGAAGCTACAATGAGCAGTTCTTC; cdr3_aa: CASSLRSYNEQFF
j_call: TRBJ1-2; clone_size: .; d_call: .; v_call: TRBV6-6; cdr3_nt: TGTGCCAGCAGTTACGGACTGTATGGCTACACCTTC; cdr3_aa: CASSYGLYGYTF
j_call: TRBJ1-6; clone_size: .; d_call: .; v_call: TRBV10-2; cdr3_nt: TGCGCCAGCAGGGGGCGATGGGATAATTCACCCCTCCACTTT; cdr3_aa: CASRGRWDNSPLHF
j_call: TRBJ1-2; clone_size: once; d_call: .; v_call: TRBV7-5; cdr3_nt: TGTGTCAGAAGTCGCCGGGACAGGGGGGCCTATGGCTACACCTTC; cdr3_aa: CVRSRRDRGAYGYTF
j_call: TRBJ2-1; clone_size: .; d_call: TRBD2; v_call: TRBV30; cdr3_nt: TGTGCCTGGAGTGGCGGGAGCTACAATGAGCAGTTCTTC; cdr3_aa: CAWSGGSYNEQFF
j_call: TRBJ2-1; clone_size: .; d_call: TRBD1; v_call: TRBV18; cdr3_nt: TGTGCCAGCTCAGAAACCGGGACAGGGTACAATGAGCAGTTCTTC; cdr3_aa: CASSETGTGYNEQFF
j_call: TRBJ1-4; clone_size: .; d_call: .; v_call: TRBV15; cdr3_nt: TGTGCCACCAGCAGAGGGGGGGTCGGTGAAAAACTGTTTTTT; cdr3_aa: CATSRGGVGEKLFF
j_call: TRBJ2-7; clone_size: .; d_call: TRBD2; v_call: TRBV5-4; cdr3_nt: TGTGCCAGCAGCGAGGATAGCGGGGGGGCTTACGAGCAGTACTTC; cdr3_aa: CASSEDSGGAYEQYF
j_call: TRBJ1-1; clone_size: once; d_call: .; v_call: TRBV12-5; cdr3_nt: TGTGCTAGTGGTTTGCAGGGATCGAACACTGAAGCTTTCTTT; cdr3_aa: CASGLQGSNTEAFF
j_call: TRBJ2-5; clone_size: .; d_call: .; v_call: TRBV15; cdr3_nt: TGTGCCACCAGCAGAGATCGCCGGGGGGCAACTATTTCAGAGACCCAGTACTTC; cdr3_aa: CATSRDRRGATISETQYF
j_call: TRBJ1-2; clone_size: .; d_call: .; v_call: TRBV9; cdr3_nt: TGTGCCAGCAGCGACCACCCTGGACGGGAAGAGGACTATGGCTACACCTTC; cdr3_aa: CASSDHPGREEDYGYTF
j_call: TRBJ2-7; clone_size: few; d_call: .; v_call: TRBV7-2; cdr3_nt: TGTGCCAGCAGCTTTAGCGACACGTACGAGCAGTACTTC; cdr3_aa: CASSFSDTYEQYF
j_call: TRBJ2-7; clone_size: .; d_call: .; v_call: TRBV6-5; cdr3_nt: TGTGCCAGCAGTTCGACCAGCGGAGGAACCTGGTACTTC; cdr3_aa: CASSSTSGGTWYF
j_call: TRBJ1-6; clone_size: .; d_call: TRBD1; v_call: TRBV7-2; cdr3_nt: TGTGCCAGCACTAGGGACAGGGTGAATTCACCCCTCCACTTT; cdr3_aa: CASTRDRVNSPLHF
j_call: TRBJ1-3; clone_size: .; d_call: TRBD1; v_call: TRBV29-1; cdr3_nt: TGCAGCGCAGCGACAGGGGACGTAGCCGGAAACACCATATATTTT; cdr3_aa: CSAATGDVAGNTIYF
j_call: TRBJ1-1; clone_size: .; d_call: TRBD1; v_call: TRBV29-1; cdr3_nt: TGCAGCGTTTCCCGTACAGGGGACACTGAAGCTTTCTTT; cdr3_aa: CSVSRTGDTEAFF
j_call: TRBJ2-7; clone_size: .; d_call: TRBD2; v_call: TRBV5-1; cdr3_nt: TGCGCCAGCAGCCTGGGACTAGCTACCTACGAGCAGTACTTC; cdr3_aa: CASSLGLATYEQYF
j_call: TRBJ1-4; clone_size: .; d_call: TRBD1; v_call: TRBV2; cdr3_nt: TGTGCCAGCAGTTTGACAGGGGTTAATGAAAAACTGTTTTTT; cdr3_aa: CASSLTGVNEKLFF
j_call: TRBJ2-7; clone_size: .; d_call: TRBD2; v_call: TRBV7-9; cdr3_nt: TGTGCCAGCAGCTCCTCGACTAGCGGGAGGACCACCTACGAGCAGTACTTC; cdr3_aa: CASSSSTSGRTTYEQYF
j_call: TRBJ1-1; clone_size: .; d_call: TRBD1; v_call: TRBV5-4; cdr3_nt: TGTGCCAGCAGCTCACAGGGGGGATTCACTGAAGCTTTCTTT; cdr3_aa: CASSSQGGFTEAFF
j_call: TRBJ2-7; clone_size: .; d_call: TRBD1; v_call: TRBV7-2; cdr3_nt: TGTGCCAGCAGCCCGGGGACAGGGGGCGCGGGGGGCTACGAGCAGTACTTC; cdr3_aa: CASSPGTGGAGGYEQYF
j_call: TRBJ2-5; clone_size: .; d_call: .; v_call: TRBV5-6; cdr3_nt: TGTGCCAGCAGCCCCCGACAAGACCAAGAGACCCAGTACTTC; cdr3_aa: CASSPRQDQETQYF
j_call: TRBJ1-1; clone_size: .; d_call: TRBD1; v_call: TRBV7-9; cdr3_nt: TGTGCCAGCAGCCGCGGACAGGGAAGGGTTGAAGCTTTCTTT; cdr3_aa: CASSRGQGRVEAFF
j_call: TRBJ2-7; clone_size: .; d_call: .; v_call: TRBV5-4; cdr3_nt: TGTGCCAGCAGCTTGGATGGCGCGGGGACCTCCTACGAGCAGTACTTC; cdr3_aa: CASSLDGAGTSYEQYF
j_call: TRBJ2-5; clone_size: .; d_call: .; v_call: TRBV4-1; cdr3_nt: TGCGCCAGCAGCCAATCTGGGCCAGGGTCTTATGAGACCCAGTACTTC; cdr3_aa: CASSQSGPGSYETQYF
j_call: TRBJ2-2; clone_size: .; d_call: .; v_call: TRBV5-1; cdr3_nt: TGCGCCAGCAGCGTACTCTTAGTCTCGAACACCGGGGAGCTGTTTTTT; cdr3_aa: CASSVLLVSNTGELFF
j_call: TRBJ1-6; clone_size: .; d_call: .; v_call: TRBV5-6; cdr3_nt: TGTGCCAGCAGCTTGGGGGGTCCGGGATCACCCCTCCACTTT; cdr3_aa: CASSLGGPGSPLHF
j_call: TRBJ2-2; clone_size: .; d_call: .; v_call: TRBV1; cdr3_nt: TGCACCACCGACAGGGGTGGCAGGGAGCTGTTTTTT; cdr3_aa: CTTDRGGRELFF
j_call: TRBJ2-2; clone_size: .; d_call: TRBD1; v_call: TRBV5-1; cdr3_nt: TGCGCCAGCAGCTTCCAGTCCGGGACAGGGGGCGGGGAGCTGTTTTTT; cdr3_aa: CASSFQSGTGGGELFF
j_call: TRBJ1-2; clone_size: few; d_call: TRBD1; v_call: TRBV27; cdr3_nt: TGTGCCAGCAGTATCTTTTTTGGACAGGGATATGGCTACACCTTC; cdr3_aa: CASSIFFGQGYGYTF
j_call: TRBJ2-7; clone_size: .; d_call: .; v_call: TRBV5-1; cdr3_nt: TGCGCCAGCAGCTTGGGTCAGTCCTACGAGCAGTACTTC; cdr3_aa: CASSLGQSYEQYF
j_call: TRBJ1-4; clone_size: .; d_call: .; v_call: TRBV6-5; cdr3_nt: TGTGCCAGCAGTTCCTCGGGACGTAGCGGTGAAAAACTGTTTTTT; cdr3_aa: CASSSSGRSGEKLFF
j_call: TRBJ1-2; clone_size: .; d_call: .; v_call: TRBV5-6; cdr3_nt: TGTGCCGGCAGCTTTCCGACAGACTATGGCTACACCTTC; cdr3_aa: CAGSFPTDYGYTF
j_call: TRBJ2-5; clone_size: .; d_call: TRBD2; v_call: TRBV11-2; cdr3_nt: TGTGCCAGCAGCTCTGGGACTAGCGGTCCGGTCCAGTACTTC; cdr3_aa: CASSSGTSGPVQYF
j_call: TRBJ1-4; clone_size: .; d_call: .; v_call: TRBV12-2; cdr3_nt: TGTGCAAGTCGCCTCGCGGGGCCGTGCAGGTTTTTT; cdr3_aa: CASRLAGPCRFF
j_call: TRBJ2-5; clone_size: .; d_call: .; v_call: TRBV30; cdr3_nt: TGTGCCTGGAGTGTAAAGCCTACCCAGTACTTC; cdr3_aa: CAWSVKPTQYF
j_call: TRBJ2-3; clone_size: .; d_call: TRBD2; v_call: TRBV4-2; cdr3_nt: TGTGCCAGCAGCCAAAGAGCGGGAGTAGAAGATACGCAGTATTTT; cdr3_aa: CASSQRAGVEDTQYF
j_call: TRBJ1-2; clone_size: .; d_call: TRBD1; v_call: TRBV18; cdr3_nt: TGTGCCAGCTCACCACTGGACAGGGGAGCTGGCTACACCTTC; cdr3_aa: CASSPLDRGAGYTF
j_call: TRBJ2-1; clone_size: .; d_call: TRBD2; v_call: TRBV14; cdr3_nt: TGTGCCAGCAGCTTAGCGGGAGGCCGTTTCTATGAGCAGTTCTTC; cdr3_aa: CASSLAGGRFYEQFF
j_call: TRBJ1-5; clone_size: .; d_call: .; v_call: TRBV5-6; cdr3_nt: TGTGCCAGCAGCCGGAGGGAGGTGGGCAATCAGCCCCAGCATTTT; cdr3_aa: CASSRREVGNQPQHF
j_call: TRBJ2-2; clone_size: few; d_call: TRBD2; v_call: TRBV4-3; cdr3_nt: TGCGCCAGCAGCCTTCAACTACCGGGACTAGCGAGCAACACCGGGGAGCTGTTTTTT; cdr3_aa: CASSLQLPGLASNTGELFF
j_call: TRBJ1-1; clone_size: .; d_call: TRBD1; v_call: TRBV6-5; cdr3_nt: TGTGCCAGCAACAGGGGTCTGAACACTGAAGCTTTCTTT; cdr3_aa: CASNRGLNTEAFF
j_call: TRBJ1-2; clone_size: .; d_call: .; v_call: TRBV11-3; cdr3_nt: TGTGCCAGCAGCTTACGAACAGGGTATAACTATGGCTACACCTTC; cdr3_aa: CASSLRTGYNYGYTF
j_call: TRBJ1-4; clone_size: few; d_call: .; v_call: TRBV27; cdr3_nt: TGTGCCAGCAGCCCCCCAGGGACAACTAATGAAAAACTGTTTTTT; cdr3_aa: CASSPPGTTNEKLFF
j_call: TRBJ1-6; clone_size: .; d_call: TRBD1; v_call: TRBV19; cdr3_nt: TGTGCCAGTAGTGCTTCGGCCGGGACAGGGGTTTATTCACCCCTCCACTTT; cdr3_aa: CASSASAGTGVYSPLHF
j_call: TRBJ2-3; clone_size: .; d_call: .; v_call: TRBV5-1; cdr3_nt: TGCGCCAGCAGCGGTTGGGGGCCGAGCACAGATACGCAGTATTTT; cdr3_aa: CASSGWGPSTDTQYF
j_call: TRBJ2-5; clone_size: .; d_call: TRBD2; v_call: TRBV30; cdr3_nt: TGTGCCTGGAGAACTAGCGGGGGACAAGAGACCCAGTACTTC; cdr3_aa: CAWRTSGGQETQYF
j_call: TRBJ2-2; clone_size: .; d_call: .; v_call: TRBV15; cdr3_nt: TGTGCCACCAGCAGAGAAGAGGGGGGGACCGGGGAGCTGTTTTTT; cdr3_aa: CATSREEGGTGELFF
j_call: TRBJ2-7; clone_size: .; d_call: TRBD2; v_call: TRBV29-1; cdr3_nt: TGCAGCGTCCAAGCAGCTGGGACTAGCGGGGGGACAACCTTC; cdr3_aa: CSVQAAGTSGGTTF
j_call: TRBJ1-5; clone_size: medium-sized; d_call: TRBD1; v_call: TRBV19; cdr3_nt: TGTGCCAGTAGTATTGACAGGGTAGGCAATCAGCCCCAGCATTTT; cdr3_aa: CASSIDRVGNQPQHF
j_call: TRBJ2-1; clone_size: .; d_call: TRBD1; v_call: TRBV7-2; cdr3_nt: TGTGCCAGCAGCTTCGGACAGGGGGAGCGCGATGAGCAGTTCTTC; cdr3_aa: CASSFGQGERDEQFF
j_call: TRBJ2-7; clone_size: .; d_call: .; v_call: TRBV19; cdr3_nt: TGTGCCAGTAGTATGGTCTTCCGAGCGGCGCAGTACTTC; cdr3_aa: CASSMVFRAAQYF
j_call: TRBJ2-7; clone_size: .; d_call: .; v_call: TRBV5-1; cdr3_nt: TGCGCCAGCAGCTTGGCGTCGGGGAAAAACTACGAGCAGTACTTC; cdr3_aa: CASSLASGKNYEQYF
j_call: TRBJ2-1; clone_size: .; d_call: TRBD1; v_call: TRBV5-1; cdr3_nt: TGCGCCAGCAGCTTGGGACAGGGGTTAGGTGAGCAGTTCTTC; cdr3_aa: CASSLGQGLGEQFF
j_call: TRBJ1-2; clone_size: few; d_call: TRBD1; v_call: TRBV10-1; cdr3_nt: TGCGCCAGCAGTGAGCGGACAGGGGCTGGCTACACCTTC; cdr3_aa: CASSERTGAGYTF